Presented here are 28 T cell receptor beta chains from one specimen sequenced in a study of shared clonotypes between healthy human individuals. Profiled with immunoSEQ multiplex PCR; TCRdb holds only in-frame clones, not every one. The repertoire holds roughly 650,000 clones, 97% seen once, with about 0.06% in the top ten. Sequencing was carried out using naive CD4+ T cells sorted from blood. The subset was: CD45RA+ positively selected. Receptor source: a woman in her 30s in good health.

In DNA form, the CDR3 reads TGTGCCTGGAGTGCAGGGACAGGGAATGAAAAACTGTTTTTT. It translates to CAWSAGTGNEKLFF. The rearrangement joins TRBV30 to TRBJ1-4; 9 nucleotides match TRBD1. Germline V gene sequence: CDR1 GTSNPN, CDR2 SVGIG (reference sequence). The CDR3 loop spans 14 amino acids. The V segment lost 1 base and the J segment 5 bases; nucleotides outside the gene matches: 2.

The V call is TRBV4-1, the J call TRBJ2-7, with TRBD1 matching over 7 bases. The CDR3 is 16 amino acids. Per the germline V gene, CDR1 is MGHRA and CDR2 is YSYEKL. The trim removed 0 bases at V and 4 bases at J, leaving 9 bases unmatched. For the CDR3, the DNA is TGCGCCAGCAGCCAAGAGCGAGGGGGCAGGGCGTACGAGCAGTACTTC. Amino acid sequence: CASSQERGGRAYEQYF.

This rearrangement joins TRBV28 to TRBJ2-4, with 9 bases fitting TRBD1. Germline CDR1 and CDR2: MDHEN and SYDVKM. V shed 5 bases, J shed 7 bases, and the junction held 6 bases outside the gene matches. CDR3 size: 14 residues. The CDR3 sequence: CASSGTGLMNIQYF. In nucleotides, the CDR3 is TGTGCCAGCAGTGGGACAGGGTTGATGAACATTCAGTACTTC.

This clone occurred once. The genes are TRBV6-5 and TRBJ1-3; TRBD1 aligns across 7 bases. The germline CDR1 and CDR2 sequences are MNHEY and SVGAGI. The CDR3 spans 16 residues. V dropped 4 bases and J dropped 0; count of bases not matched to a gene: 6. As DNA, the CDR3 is TGTGCCAGCAGTTCCAGAGGGGGCAGCTCTGGAAACACCATATATTTT. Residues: CASSSRGGSSGNTIYF.

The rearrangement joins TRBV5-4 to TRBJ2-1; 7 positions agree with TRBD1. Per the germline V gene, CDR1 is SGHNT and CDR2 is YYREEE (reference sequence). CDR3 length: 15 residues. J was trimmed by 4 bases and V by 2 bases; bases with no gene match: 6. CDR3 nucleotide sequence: TGTGCCAGCAGCTTATCCGGGACAGCATACAATGAGCAGTTCTTC. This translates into CASSLSGTAYNEQFF.

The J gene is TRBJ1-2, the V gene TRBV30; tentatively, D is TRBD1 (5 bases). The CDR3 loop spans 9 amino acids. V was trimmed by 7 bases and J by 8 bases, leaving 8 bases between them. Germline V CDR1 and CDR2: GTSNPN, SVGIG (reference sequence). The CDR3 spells CALGVGYTF. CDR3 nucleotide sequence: TGTGCCTTAGGGGTAGGCTACACCTTC.

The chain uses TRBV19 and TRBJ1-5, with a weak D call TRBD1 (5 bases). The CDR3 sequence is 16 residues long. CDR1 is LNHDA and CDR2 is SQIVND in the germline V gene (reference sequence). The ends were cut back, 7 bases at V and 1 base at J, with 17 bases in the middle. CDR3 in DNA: TGTGCCAGTATTCCTATTGGCGGGACCAGCAATCAGCCCCAGCATTTT. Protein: CASIPIGGTSNQPQHF.

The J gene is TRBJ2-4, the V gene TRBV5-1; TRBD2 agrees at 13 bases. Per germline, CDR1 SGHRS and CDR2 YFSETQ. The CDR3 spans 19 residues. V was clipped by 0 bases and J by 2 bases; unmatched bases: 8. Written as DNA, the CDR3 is TGCGCCAGCAGCTTGGTACTAGCGGGAGGGTCCCGGCCCAAAAACATTCAGTACTTC. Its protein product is CASSLVLAGGSRPKNIQYF.

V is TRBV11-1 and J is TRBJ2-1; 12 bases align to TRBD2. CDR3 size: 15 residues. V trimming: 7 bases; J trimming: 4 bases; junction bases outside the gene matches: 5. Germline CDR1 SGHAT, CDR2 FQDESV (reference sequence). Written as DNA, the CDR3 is TGTGCCAGCATCGAGCTAGCGGGAGGGTACAATGAGCAGTTCTTC. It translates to CASIELAGGYNEQFF.

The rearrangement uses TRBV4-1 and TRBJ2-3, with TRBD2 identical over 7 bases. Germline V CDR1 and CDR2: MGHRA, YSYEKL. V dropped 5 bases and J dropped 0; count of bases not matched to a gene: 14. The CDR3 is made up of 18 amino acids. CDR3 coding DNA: TGCGCCAGCAGCTCAGGACTAGTCGGGGCCCCTAGCACAGATACGCAGTATTTT. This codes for CASSSGLVGAPSTDTQYF.

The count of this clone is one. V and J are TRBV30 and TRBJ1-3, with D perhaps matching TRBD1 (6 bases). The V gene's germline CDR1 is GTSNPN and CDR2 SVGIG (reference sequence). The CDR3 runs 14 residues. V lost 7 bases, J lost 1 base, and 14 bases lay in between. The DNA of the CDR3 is TGTGCCTTGGACAGAAAATTATCTGGAAACACCATATATTTT. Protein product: CALDRKLSGNTIYF.

The CDR3 region has the DNA TGTGCCAGTAGTTTGATTCGGAGCTCCTATAATTCACCCCTCCACTTT. Its translation is CASSLIRSSYNSPLHF. V and J are TRBV19 and TRBJ1-6; no clear D gene. The CDR3 has 16 residues. Trimming removed 5 bases at V and 0 bases at J, with 11 bases between. The germline V gene encodes CDR1 LNHDA and CDR2 SQIVND (reference sequence).

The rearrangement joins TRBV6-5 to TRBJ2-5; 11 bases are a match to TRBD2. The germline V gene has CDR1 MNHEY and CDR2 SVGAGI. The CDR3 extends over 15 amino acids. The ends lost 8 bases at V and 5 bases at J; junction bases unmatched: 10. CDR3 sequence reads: CASRGTSGGRETQYF. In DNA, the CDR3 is TGTGCCAGCCGCGGGACTAGCGGAGGCCGGGAGACCCAGTACTTC.

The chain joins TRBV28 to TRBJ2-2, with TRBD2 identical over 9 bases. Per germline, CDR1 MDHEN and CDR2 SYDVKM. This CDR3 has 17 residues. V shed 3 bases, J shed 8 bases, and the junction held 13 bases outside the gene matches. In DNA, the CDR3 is TGTGCCAGCAGTTTTCTGGTCCTAGCGGGGCCTCGAGGGGAGCTGTTTTTT. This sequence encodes CASSFLVLAGPRGELFF. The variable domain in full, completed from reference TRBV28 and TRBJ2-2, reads DVKVTQSSRYLVKRTGEKVFLECVQDMDHENMFWYRQDPGLGLRLIYFSYDVKMKEKGDIPEGYSVSREKKERFSLILESASTNQTSMYLCASSFLVLAGPRGELFFGEGSRLTVL.

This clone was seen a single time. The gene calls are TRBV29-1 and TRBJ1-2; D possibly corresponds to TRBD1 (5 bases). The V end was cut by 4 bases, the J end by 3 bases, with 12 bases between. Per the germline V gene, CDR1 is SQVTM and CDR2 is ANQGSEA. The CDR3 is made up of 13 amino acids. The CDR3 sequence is CSVVPREDYGYTF. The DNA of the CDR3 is TGCAGCGTTGTTCCCAGGGAGGACTATGGCTACACCTTC.

The CDR3 DNA reads TGTGCCAGCAGCCGGGACAGTTACGACGAGCAGTACTTC. This codes for CASSRDSYDEQYF. This chain links TRBV11-3 with TRBJ2-7, with TRBD1 matching 7 bases. Unmatched junction bases numbered 6, after V lost 5 bases and J lost 5 bases. The CDR3 consists of 13 residues. Germline loops: CDR1 SGHNT, CDR2 YENEEA.

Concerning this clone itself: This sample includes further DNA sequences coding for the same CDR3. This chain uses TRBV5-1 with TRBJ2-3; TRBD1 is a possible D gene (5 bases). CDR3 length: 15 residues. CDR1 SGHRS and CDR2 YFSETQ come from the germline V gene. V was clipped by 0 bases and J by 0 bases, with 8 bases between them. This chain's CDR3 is CASSLGGQSTDTQYF. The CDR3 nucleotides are TGCGCCAGCAGCTTGGGTGGACAAAGCACAGATACGCAGTATTTT.

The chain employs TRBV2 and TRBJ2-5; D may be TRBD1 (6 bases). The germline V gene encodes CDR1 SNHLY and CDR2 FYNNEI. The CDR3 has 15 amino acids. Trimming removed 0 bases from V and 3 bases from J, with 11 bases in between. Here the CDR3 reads CASSEAMAGEETQYF. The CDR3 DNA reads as TGTGCCAGCAGTGAAGCGATGGCAGGGGAAGAGACCCAGTACTTC. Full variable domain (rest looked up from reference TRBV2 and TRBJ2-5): EPEVTQTPSHQVTQMGQEVILRCVPISNHLYFYWYRQILGQKVEFLVSFYNNEISEKSEIFDDQFSVERPDGSNFTLKIRSTKLEDSAMYFCASSEAMAGEETQYFGPGTRLLVL.

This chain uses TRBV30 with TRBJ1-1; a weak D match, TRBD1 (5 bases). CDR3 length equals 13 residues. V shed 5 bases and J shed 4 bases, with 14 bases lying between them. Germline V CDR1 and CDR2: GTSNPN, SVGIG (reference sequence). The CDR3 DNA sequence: TGTGCCTGGTCTGCGTCAGGGTTCACTGAAGCTTTCTTT. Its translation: CAWSASGFTEAFF.

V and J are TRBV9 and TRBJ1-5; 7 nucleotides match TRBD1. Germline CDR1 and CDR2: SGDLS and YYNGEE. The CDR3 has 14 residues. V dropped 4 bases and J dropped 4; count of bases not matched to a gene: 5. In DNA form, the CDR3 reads TGTGCCAGCAGCCCCACGACAGGGAATCAGCCCCAGCATTTT. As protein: CASSPTTGNQPQHF.

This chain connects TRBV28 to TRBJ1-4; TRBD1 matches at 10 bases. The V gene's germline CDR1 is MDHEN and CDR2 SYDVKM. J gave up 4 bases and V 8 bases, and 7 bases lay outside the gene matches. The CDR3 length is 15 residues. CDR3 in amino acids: CASDDRGQGNEKLFF. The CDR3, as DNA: TGTGCCAGCGACGACAGGGGGCAGGGTAATGAAAAACTGTTTTTT.

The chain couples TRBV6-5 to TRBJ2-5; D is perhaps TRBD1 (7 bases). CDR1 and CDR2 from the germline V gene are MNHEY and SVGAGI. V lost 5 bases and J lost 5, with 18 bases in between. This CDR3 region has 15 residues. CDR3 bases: TGTGCCAGCAGTCCCACAGGGGTTGGGGGGGAGACCCAGTACTTC. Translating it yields CASSPTGVGGETQYF.

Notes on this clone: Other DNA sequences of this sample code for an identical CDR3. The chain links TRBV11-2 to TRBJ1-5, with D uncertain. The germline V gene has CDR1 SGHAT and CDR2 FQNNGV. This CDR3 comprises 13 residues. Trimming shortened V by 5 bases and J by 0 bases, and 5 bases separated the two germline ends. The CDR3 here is CASSLSSNQPQHF. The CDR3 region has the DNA TGTGCCAGCAGCCTTTCTAGCAATCAGCCCCAGCATTTT.

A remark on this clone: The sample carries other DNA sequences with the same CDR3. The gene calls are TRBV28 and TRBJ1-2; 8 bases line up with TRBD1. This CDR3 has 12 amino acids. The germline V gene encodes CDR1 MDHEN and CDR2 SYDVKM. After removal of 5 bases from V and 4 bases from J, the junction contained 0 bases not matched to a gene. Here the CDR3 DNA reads TGTGCCAGCAGTGACAGGGGCTATGGCTACACCTTC. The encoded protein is CASSDRGYGYTF.

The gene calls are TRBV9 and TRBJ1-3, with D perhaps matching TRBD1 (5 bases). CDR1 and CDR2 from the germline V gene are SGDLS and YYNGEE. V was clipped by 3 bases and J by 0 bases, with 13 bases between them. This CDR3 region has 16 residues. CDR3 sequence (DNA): TGTGCCAGCAGCGCTCCGGGACGGCACTCTGGAAACACCATATATTTT. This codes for CASSAPGRHSGNTIYF.

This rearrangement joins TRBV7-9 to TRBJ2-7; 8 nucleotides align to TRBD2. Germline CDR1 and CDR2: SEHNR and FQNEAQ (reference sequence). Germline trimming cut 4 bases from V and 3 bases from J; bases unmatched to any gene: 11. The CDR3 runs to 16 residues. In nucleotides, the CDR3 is TGTGCCAGCAGCTCACGGGGGGGAGGAGCCCTCTACGAGCAGTACTTC. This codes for CASSSRGGGALYEQYF.

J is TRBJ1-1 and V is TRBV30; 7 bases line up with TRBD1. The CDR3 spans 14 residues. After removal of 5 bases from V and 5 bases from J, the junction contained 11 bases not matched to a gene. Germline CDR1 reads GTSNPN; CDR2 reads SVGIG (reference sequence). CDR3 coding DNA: TGTGCCTGGTACAAACAGGGGAGTGGGACTGAAGCTTTCTTT. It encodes CAWYKQGSGTEAFF.

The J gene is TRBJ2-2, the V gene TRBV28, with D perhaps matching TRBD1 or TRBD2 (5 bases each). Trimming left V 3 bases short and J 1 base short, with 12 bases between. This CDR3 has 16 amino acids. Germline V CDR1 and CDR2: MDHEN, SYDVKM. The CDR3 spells CASSLPRGGNTGELFF. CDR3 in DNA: TGTGCCAGCAGTTTGCCTCGGGGCGGGAACACCGGGGAGCTGTTTTTT.